By proportion, the clone carrying this T cell receptor beta chain is medium-sized. Antigen specificity is unknown. TCR cDNA molecules each had a unique molecular identifier. Via MiXCR, TCRdb re-called the 5' RACE reads, giving one row per CDR3 protein. The data show some 1,800 distinct CDR3 sequences, approximately 8.9% seen once. The entry originates in a study of spatial heterogeneity in lung cancer. Findings of the study overall: Expanded intratumoral alpha and beta TCR counts tracked tumor mutation counts. Regional and ubiquitous nonsynonymous mutations were tracked by counts of regional and ubiquitous expanded TCRs, respectively.

Time point reported: sample taken at primary tumor resection. The sequenced material consisted of unsorted whole RNA from tumor, nontumor lung or frozen PBMC. The CDR3 extends over 13 amino acids. CDR1 and CDR2 (germline): SNHLY, FYNNEI. V shed 9 bases and J shed 1 base, with 9 bases lying between them. The origin of this receptor is a female donor with early-stage non-small cell lung cancer. The input for sequencing was lung tumor tissue, taken at surgery. This chain uses TRBV2 with TRBJ2-2; D unclear. The CDR3 is CASRPKNTGELFF. The CDR3, as DNA: TGTGCCAGTCGTCCAAAGAACACCGGGGAGCTGTTTTTT.